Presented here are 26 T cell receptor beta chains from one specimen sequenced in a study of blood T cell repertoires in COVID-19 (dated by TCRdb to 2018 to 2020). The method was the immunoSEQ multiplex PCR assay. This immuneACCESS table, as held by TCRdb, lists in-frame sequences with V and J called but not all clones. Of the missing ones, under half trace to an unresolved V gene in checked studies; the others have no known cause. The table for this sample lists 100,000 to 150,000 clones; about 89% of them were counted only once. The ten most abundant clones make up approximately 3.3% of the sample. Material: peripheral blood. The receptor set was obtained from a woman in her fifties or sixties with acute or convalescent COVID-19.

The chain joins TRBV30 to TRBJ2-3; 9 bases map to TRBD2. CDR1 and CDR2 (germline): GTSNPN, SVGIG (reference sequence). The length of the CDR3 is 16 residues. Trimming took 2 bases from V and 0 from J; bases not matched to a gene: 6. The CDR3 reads CAWSSGTSISTDTQYF. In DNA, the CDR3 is TGTGCCTGGAGTTCCGGGACTAGCATTAGCACAGATACGCAGTATTTT.

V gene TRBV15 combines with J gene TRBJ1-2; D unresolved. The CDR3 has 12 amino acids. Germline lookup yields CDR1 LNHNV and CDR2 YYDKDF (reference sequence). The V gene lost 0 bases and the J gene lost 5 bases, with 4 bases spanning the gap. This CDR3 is CATSRDGYGYTF. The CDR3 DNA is TGTGCCACCAGCAGAGACGGGTATGGCTACACCTTC.

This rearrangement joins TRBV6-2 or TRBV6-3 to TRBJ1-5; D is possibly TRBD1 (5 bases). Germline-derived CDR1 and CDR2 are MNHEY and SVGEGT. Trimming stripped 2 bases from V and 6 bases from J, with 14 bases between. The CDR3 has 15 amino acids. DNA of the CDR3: TGTGCCAGCAGTTACATACAGGTAGGGCGTCAGCCCCAGCATTTT. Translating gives CASSYIQVGRQPQHF.

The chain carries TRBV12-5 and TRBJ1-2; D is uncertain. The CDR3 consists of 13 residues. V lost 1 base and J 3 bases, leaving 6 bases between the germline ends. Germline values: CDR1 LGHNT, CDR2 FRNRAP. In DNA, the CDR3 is TGTGCTAGTGGTTTGGCGACTTACTATGGCTACACCTTC. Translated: CASGLATYYGYTF.

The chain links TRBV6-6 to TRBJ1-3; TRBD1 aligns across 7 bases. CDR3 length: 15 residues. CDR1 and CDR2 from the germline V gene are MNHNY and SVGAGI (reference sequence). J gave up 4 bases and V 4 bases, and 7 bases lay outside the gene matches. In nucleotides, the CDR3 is TGTGCCAGCAGTTCGACAGGGATAAGGGGAAACACCATATATTTT. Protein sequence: CASSSTGIRGNTIYF.

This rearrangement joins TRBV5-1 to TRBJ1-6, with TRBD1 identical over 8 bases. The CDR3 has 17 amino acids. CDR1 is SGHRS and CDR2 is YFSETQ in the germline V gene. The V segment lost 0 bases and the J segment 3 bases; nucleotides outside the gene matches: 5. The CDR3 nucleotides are TGCGCCAGCAGCTTGGGGGACAGGCGAAGCTATAATTCACCCCTCCACTTT. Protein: CASSLGDRRSYNSPLHF.

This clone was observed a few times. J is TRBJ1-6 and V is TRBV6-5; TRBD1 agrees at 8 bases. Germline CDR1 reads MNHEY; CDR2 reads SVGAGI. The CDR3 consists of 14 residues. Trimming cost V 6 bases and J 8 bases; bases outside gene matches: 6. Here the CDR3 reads CASRRTGRDSPLHF. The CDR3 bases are TGTGCCAGCAGACGGACAGGGAGGGATTCACCCCTCCACTTT.

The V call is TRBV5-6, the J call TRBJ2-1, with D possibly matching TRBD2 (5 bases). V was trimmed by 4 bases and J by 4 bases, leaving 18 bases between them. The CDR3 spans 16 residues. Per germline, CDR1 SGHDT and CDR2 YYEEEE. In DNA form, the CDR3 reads TGTGCCAGCAGCCTGATTCACGAAGCGGATTACAATGAGCAGTTCTTC. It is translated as CASSLIHEADYNEQFF.

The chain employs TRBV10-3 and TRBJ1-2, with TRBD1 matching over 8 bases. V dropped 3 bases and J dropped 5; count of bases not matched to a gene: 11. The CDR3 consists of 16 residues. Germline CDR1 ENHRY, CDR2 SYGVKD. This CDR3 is CAISDSRAGGGYGYTF. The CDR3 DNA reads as TGTGCCATCAGTGACAGTAGGGCAGGGGGCGGTTATGGCTACACCTTC.

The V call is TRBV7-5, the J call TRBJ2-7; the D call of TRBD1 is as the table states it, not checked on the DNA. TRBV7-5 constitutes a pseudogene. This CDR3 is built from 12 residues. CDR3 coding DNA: TGTGCCAGAAGCACCGGACAGGGGGCTGTTTACGTC. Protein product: CARSTGQGAVYV.

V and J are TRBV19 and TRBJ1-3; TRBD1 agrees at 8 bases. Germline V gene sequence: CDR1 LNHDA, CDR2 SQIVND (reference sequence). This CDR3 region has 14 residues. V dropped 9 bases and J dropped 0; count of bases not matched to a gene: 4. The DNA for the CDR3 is TGTGCCAGAATGGACAGGGACTCTGGAAACACCATATATTTT. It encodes CARMDRDSGNTIYF.

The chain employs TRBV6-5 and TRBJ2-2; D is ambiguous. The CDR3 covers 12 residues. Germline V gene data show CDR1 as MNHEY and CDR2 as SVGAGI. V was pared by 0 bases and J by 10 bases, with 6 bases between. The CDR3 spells CASSYSGEELFF. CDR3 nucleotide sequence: TGTGCCAGCAGTTACTCGGGCGAGGAGCTGTTTTTT.

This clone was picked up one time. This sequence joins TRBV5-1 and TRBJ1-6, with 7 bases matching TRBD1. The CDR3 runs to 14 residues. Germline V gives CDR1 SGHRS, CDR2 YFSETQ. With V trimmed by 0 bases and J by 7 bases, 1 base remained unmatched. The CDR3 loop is CASSLGGQNSPLHF. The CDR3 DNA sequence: TGCGCCAGCAGCTTGGGGGGACAGAATTCACCCCTCCACTTT.

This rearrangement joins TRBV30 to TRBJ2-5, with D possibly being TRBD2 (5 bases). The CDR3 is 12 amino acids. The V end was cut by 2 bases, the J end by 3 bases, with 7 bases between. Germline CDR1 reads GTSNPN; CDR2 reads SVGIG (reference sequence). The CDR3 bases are TGTGCCTGGAGTTTTAGCGAAGAGACCCAGTACTTC. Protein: CAWSFSEETQYF.

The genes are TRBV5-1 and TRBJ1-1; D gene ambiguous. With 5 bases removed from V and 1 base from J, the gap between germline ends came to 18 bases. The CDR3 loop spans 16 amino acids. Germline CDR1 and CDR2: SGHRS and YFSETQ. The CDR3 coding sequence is TGCGCCAGCAGACCTCACCCGGGATCTAGGAACACTGAAGCTTTCTTT. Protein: CASRPHPGSRNTEAFF. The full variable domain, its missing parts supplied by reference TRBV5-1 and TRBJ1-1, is KAGVTQTPRYLIKTRGQQVTLSCSPISGHRSVSWYQQTPGQGLQFLFEYFSETQRNKGNFPGRFSGRQFSNSRSEMNVSTLELGDSALYLCASRPHPGSRNTEAFFGQGTRLTVV.

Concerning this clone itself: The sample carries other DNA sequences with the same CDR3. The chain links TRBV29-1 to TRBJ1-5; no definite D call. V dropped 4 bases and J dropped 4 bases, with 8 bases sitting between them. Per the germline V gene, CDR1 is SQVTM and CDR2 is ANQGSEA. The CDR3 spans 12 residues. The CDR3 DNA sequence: TGCAGCGTTGTATCCGGGAATCAGCCCCAGCATTTT. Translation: CSVVSGNQPQHF.

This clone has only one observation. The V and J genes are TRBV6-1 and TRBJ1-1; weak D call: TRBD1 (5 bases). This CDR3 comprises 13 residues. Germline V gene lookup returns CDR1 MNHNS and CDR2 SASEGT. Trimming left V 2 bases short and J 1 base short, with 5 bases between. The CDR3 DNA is TGTGCCAGCAGTGAAAGGGGGAACACTGAAGCTTTCTTT. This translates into CASSERGNTEAFF.

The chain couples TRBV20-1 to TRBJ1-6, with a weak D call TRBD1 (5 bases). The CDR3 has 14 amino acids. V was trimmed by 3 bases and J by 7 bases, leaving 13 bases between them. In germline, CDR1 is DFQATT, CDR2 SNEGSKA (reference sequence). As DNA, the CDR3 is TGCAGTGCTAGTCGGGGGAATATCAATTCACCCCTCCACTTT. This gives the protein CSASRGNINSPLHF.

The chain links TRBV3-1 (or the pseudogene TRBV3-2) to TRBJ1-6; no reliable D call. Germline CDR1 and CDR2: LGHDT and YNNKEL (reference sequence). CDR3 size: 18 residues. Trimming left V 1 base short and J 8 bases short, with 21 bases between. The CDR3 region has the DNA TGTGCCAGCAGCCAAGCCCAATTCCGCCGAGTCGCGGATTCACCCCTCCACTTT. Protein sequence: CASSQAQFRRVADSPLHF.

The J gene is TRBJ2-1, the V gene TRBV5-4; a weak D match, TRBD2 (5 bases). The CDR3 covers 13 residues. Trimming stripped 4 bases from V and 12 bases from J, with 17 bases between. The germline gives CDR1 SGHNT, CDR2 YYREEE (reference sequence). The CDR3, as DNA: TGTGCCAGCAGCCCGAGCGGAGAGGAGAGGCAGTTCTTC. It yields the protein CASSPSGEERQFF.

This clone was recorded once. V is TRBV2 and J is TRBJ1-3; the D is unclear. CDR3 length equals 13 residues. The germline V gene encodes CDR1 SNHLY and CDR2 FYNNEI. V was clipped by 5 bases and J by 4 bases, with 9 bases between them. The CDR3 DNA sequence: TGTGCCAGCAGTAGAGAACTAGGAAACACCATATATTTT. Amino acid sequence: CASSRELGNTIYF.

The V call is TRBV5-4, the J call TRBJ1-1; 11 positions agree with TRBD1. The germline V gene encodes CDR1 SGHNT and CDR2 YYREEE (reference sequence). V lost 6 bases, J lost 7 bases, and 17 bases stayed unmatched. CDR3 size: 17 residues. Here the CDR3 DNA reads TGTGCCAGCACCTCCTTTGGACAGGGGGCGCGGTCTGGTGAAGCTTTCTTT. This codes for CASTSFGQGARSGEAFF. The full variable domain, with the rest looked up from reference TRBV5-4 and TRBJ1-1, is ETGVTQSPTHLIKTRGQQVTLRCSSQSGHNTVSWYQQALGQGPQFIFQYYREEENGRGNFPPRFSGLQFPNYSSELNVNALELDDSALYLCASTSFGQGARSGEAFFGQGTRLTVV.

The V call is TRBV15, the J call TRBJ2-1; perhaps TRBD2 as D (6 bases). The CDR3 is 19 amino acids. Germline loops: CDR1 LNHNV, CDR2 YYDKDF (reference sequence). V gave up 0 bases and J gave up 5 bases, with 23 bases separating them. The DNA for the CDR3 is TGTGCCACCAGCAGAGATCGGGGGACTTCGCTCGCTACTGACAATGAGCAGTTCTTC. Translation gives CATSRDRGTSLATDNEQFF.

The CDR3 loop is CASSSPGNYNEQFF. The CDR3 DNA reads as TGTGCCAGCAGTTCCCCGGGAAACTACAATGAGCAGTTCTTC. The V gene is TRBV28, the J gene TRBJ2-1, with D possibly matching TRBD2 (5 bases). Germline values: CDR1 MDHEN, CDR2 SYDVKM. The length of the CDR3 is 14 residues. Trimming cost V 4 bases and J 3 bases, with 10 bases left between them.

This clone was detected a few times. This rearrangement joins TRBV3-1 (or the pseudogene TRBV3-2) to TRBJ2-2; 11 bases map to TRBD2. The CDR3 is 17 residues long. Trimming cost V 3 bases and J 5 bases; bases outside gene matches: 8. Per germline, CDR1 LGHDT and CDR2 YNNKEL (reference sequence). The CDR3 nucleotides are TGTGCCAGCAGCCACGGGACTAGCGGAGGTAGGACCGGGGAGCTGTTTTTT. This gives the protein CASSHGTSGGRTGELFF.

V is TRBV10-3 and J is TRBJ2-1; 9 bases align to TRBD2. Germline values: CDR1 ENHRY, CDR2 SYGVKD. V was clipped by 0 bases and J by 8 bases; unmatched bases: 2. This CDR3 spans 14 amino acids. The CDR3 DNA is TGTGCCATCAGTGAGTCCGAGCGGGGGGATGAGCAGTTCTTC. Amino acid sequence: CAISESERGDEQFF.